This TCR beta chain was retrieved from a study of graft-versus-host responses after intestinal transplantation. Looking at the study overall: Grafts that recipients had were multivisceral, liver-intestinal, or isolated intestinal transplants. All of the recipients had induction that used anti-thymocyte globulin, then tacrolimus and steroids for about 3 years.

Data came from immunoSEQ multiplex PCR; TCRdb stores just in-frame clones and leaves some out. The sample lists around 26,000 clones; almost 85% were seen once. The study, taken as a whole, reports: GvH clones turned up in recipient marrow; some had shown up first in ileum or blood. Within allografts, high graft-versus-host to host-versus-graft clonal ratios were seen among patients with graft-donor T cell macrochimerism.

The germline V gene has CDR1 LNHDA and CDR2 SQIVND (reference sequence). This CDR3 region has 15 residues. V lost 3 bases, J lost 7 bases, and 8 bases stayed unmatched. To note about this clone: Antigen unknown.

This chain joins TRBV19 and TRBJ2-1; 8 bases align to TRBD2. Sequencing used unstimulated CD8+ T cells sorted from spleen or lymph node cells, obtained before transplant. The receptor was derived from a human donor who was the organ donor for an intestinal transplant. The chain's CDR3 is CASSMGSGGGNEQFF. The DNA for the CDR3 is TGTGCCAGTAGTATGGGCAGCGGGGGAGGAAATGAGCAGTTCTTC.